Listed below are T cell receptor beta chains from one sample, sequenced in a study of blood T cell repertoires in COVID-19. Profiled with immunoSEQ multiplex PCR; TCRdb holds only in-frame clones, not every one. The sample shows about 210,000 clones, roughly 81% of them seen only once. Sequencing input: peripheral blood. These receptors were obtained from a woman in her forties or fifties with active or convalescent COVID-19. CDR3s include the opening cysteine and the closing phenylalanine or tryptophan. Fields, in order: V gene, D gene, J gene, clone size, CDR3 protein, CDR3 DNA. The D gene is left open where the match is weak. Only part of the rows carry a size: once, few, many, or a class if the clone is expanded.

TRBV4-1	TRBD2	TRBJ2-3	-	CASSSQGGTDTQYF	TGCGCCAGCAGCTCCCAGGGAGGGACAGATACGCAGTATTTT
TRBV2	TRBD2	TRBJ2-7	-	CASSETLAGSYEQYF	TGTGCCAGCAGTGAAACCCTAGCGGGCTCCTACGAGCAGTACTTC
TRBV15	TRBD2	TRBJ2-7	-	CATSSSGTTRYEQYF	TGTGCCACCAGCTCCAGCGGGACGACGCGCTACGAGCAGTACTTC
TRBV5-1	-	TRBJ1-2	once	CASSDTNGGTDGYTF	TGCGCCAGCAGCGACACCAATGGGGGGACCGATGGCTACACCTTC
TRBV11-2	TRBD2	TRBJ2-7	-	CASSLGLADATYEQYF	TGTGCCAGCAGCTTAGGCCTAGCGGACGCCACCTACGAGCAGTACTTC
TRBV2	TRBD1	TRBJ1-1	once	CASSDEGGLEAFF	TGTGCCAGCAGTGATGAAGGGGGCCTTGAAGCTTTCTTT
TRBV6-5	TRBD2	TRBJ2-5	once	CASSSGLAGVETQYF	TGTGCCAGCAGTTCCGGACTAGCGGGAGTAGAGACCCAGTACTTC
TRBV5-1	TRBD2	TRBJ2-2	-	CASSGTSGGDTGELFF	TGCGCCAGCAGCGGCACTAGCGGGGGGGACACCGGGGAGCTGTTTTTT
TRBV5-5	-	TRBJ1-5	few	CASSLVGGNQPQHF	TGTGCCAGCAGCTTGGTGGGGGGGAATCAGCCCCAGCATTTT
TRBV9	TRBD2	TRBJ2-5	few	CASSVGLAGTGETQYF	TGTGCCAGCAGCGTAGGACTAGCGGGTACAGGAGAGACCCAGTACTTC
TRBV19	TRBD1	TRBJ2-1	-	CASRSDRGAINEQFF	TGTGCCAGTAGATCAGACAGGGGGGCAATCAATGAGCAGTTCTTC
TRBV15	-	TRBJ2-3	-	CATSRALQATDTQYF	TGTGCCACCAGCAGAGCTCTCCAGGCAACAGATACGCAGTATTTT
TRBV5-1	TRBD2	TRBJ2-1	-	CASSLGGLAGVAEQFF	TGCGCCAGCAGCTTGGGTGGTCTAGCGGGAGTCGCTGAGCAGTTCTTC
TRBV30	-	TRBJ1-5	-	CACPGQKLWIKSNQPQHF	TGTGCCTGTCCAGGACAGAAATTATGGATTAAGAGCAATCAGCCCCAGCATTTT
TRBV19	-	TRBJ2-3	-	CASRRLGGTDTQYF	TGTGCCAGTAGGCGACTCGGTGGCACAGATACGCAGTATTTT
TRBV5-5	-	TRBJ1-1	once	CASSPGAMNTEAFF	TGTGCCAGCAGCCCCGGAGCCATGAACACTGAAGCTTTCTTT
TRBV6-5	-	TRBJ2-4	-	CASRRGSGAKNIQYF	TGTGCCAGCAGAAGGGGGTCGGGGGCCAAAAACATTCAGTACTTC
TRBV5-4	-	TRBJ2-2	-	CASSLPHSGTGELFF	TGTGCCAGCAGCTTGCCGCACAGCGGCACCGGGGAGCTGTTTTTT
TRBV11-2	TRBD1	TRBJ2-5	-	CASSLQGRETQYF	TGTGCCAGCAGTTTACAGGGGCGGGAGACCCAGTACTTC
TRBV5-4	TRBD1	TRBJ1-1	-	CASSYRTGMNTEAFF	TGTGCCAGCAGCTACAGGACAGGGATGAACACTGAAGCTTTCTTT
TRBV19	TRBD2	TRBJ2-2	-	CASTLAGGAGELFF	TGTGCCAGTACCCTAGCGGGGGGTGCCGGGGAGCTGTTTTTT
TRBV19	-	TRBJ1-1	-	CASSPGLSTEAFF	TGTGCCAGTAGTCCAGGGCTCTCCACTGAAGCTTTCTTT
TRBV5-1	-	TRBJ2-7	-	CASSLESTGGKYF	TGCGCCAGCAGCTTGGAGTCCACAGGAGGGAAGTACTTC
TRBV6-1	-	TRBJ1-4	-	CASSEGQAGIVKLFF	TGTGCCAGCAGTGAAGGACAGGCTGGGATTGTAAAACTGTTTTTT
TRBV5-1	TRBD2	TRBJ2-3	-	CASSFRVSSGVPDTQYF	TGCGCCAGCAGCTTCCGTGTTTCTAGCGGGGTTCCAGATACGCAGTATTTT
TRBV7-3	TRBD1	TRBJ1-1	-	CASSLYRGETEAFF	TGTGCCAGCAGCTTATACAGGGGGGAGACTGAAGCTTTCTTT
TRBV7-9	-	TRBJ1-4	few	CASSSLGGVGEKLFF	TGTGCCAGCAGCTCCCTAGGGGGGGTTGGGGAAAAACTGTTTTTT
TRBV4-2	-	TRBJ1-4	-	CASSLGQRINEKLFF	TGTGCCAGCAGCCTCGGACAGAGGATTAATGAAAAACTGTTTTTT
TRBV7-3	TRBD1	TRBJ2-2	-	CASSRNRGSGELFF	TGTGCCAGCAGCCGCAACAGGGGTTCCGGGGAGCTGTTTTTT
TRBV4-1	-	TRBJ2-5	-	CASSQDPRAGETQYF	TGCGCCAGCAGCCAAGATCCGCGGGCGGGGGAGACCCAGTACTTC
TRBV5-1	-	TRBJ1-4	-	CASSPTAINEKLFF	TGCGCCAGCAGTCCGACAGCTATTAATGAAAAACTGTTTTTT
TRBV11-2	-	TRBJ1-1	-	CASTPKRYTEAFF	TGTGCCAGCACCCCTAAGAGATACACTGAAGCTTTCTTT
TRBV2	TRBD1	TRBJ1-4	-	CASRRGTGGRVTNEKLFF	TGTGCCAGCAGGCGAGGGACAGGGGGGCGTGTAACTAATGAAAAACTGTTTTTT
TRBV5-6	TRBD1	TRBJ1-3	-	CASSLGGGFSGNTIYF	TGTGCCAGCAGCTTGGGAGGGGGCTTCTCTGGAAACACCATATATTTT
TRBV12-2	-	TRBJ2-7	-	CASRHIQRGGEQYF	TGTGCAAGTCGCCACATCCAGCGGGGGGGCGAGCAGTACTTC
TRBV5-1	-	TRBJ2-1	-	CASSLGSIDYNEQFF	TGCGCCAGCAGCCTCGGGTCCATAGATTACAATGAGCAGTTCTTC
TRBV29-1	-	TRBJ1-1	-	CSVGGERAEAFF	TGCAGCGTTGGGGGGGAGAGAGCTGAAGCTTTCTTT
TRBV13	-	TRBJ1-3	once	CASREQGVGNTIYF	TGTGCCAGCAGGGAACAGGGAGTTGGAAACACCATATATTTT
TRBV2	-	TRBJ1-5	-	CASSEGDFSNQPQHF	TGTGCCAGCAGTGAAGGAGACTTTAGCAATCAGCCCCAGCATTTT
TRBV6-5	-	TRBJ1-1	-	CASSLGGGGTEAFF	TGTGCCAGCAGCCTCGGCGGGGGTGGCACTGAAGCTTTCTTT
TRBV18	TRBD1	TRBJ1-5	-	CASSEGQGNQPQHF	TGTGCCAGCTCAGAGGGACAGGGCAATCAGCCCCAGCATTTT
TRBV2	-	TRBJ1-1	-	CASSRDIMNTEAFF	TGTGCCAGCAGTCGGGACATCATGAACACTGAAGCTTTCTTT
TRBV11-2	TRBD2	TRBJ2-3	-	CASSLKSGATDTQYF	TGTGCCAGCAGCTTAAAGAGCGGGGCCACAGATACGCAGTATTTT
TRBV6-4	-	TRBJ2-2	-	CASSDSGRGPNTGELFF	TGTGCCAGCAGTGACTCAGGCAGGGGACCCAACACCGGGGAGCTGTTTTTT
TRBV4-2	-	TRBJ1-1	-	CASSQVGGETEAFF	TGTGCCAGCAGCCAAGTTGGGGGGGAAACTGAAGCTTTCTTT
TRBV27	-	TRBJ2-2	-	CASSLRTPGGTGELFF	TGTGCCAGCAGCCTCCGAACCCCCGGAGGCACCGGGGAGCTGTTTTTT
TRBV6-5	-	TRBJ1-5	-	CASRGHGNQPQHF	TGTGCCAGCAGGGGGCACGGCAATCAGCCCCAGCATTTT
TRBV25-1	-	TRBJ1-2	-	CASRGDRGDGYTF	TGTGCCAGCAGGGGAGATCGGGGGGATGGCTACACCTTC
TRBV4-1	TRBD2	TRBJ2-5	-	CASSHAPPLGGQETQYF	TGCGCCAGCAGCCACGCGCCTCCCCTCGGGGGGCAAGAGACCCAGTACTTC
TRBV30	-	TRBJ1-1	-	CAWSIGGGTEAFF	TGTGCCTGGAGTATTGGGGGGGGCACTGAAGCTTTCTTT
TRBV6-5	-	TRBJ1-5	-	CATKTGLNQPQHF	TGTGCCACCAAAACAGGGTTGAATCAGCCCCAGCATTTT
TRBV2	TRBD1	TRBJ1-5	-	CASSRTGGSNQPQHF	TGTGCCAGCAGCAGGACAGGAGGGAGCAATCAGCCCCAGCATTTT